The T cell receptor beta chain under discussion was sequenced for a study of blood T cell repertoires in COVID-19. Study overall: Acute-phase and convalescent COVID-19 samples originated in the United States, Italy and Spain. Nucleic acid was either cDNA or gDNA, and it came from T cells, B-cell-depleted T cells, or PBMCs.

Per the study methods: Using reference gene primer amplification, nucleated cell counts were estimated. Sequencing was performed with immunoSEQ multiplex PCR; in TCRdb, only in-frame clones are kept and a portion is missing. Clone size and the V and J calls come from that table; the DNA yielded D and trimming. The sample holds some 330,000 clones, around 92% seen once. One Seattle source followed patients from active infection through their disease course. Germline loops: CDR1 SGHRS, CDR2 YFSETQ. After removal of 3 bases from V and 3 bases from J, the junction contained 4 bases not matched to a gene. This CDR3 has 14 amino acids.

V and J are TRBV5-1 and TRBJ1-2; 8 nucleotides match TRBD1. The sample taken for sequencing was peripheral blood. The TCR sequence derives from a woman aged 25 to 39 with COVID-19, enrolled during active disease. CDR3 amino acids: CASSSGTGDYGYTF. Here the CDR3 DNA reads TGCGCCAGCAGCTCCGGGACAGGCGACTATGGCTACACCTTC.